These 26 T cell receptor beta chains originate from one sample sequenced in a study of Ad26.COV2.S vaccination and SARS-CoV-2 variants. TCRdb's copy holds only in-frame clones and misses some; the assay was immunoSEQ multiplex PCR. The sample records 300,000 to 400,000 clones, about 85% being singletons. The treatment was: around 19 received Ad26.COV2.S at low or high dose, single or two shots; roughly five received placebo; per-sample allocation not given. Repertoires come from day 63 after the first vaccine or placebo injection. The input for sequencing was peripheral blood, taken in a trial of Ad26.COV2.S vaccine versus placebo. The receptors derive from a person between 18 and 65 years old who received the Ad26.COV2.S COVID-19 vaccine or a placebo.

This rearrangement joins TRBV28 to TRBJ1-2; D unclear. Germline V gene sequence: CDR1 MDHEN, CDR2 SYDVKM. The CDR3 length is 13 residues. The V gene lost 5 bases and the J gene lost 7 bases, with 14 bases spanning the gap. This CDR3 reads CASSAHRRGGYTF. In DNA form, the CDR3 reads TGTGCCAGCAGTGCTCACCGCAGAGGTGGCTACACCTTC.

The chain recombines TRBV4-3 with TRBJ2-7, with 9 bases that match TRBD1. The CDR3 spans 14 residues. CDR1 and CDR2 (germline): LGHNA, YSLEER. Trimming removed 2 bases from V and 3 bases from J; junction bases left unmatched: 2. The CDR3 DNA follows: TGCGCCAGCAGCCAAAACAGGGGGCTCTACGAGCAGTACTTC. As protein: CASSQNRGLYEQYF.

This chain connects TRBV6-5 to TRBJ2-4, with D perhaps matching TRBD1 (5 bases). V was shortened by 6 bases and J by 5 bases, with 17 bases between the two germline ends. There are 15 residues in the CDR3. Germline CDR1 is MNHEY and CDR2 is SVGAGI. CDR3 nucleotide sequence: TGTGCCAGCAGCTCTTCTGGAAGGGGCGAAAACATTCAGTACTTC. Its protein is CASSSSGRGENIQYF.

The chain recombines TRBV13 with TRBJ2-7, with 11 bases that match TRBD1. Germline trimming cut 3 bases from V and 2 bases from J; bases unmatched to any gene: 0. In germline, CDR1 is PRHDT, CDR2 FYEKMQ (reference sequence). The CDR3 is 14 amino acids. CDR3 region: CASSLGQGAYEQYF. CDR3 coding DNA: TGTGCCAGCAGCTTGGGACAGGGGGCCTACGAGCAGTACTTC. Filled out from reference TRBV13 and TRBJ2-7, the complete variable domain reads AAGVIQSPRHLIKEKRETATLKCYPIPRHDTVYWYQQGPGQDPQFLISFYEKMQSDKGSIPDRFSAQQFSDYHSELNMSSLELGDSALYFCASSLGQGAYEQYFGPGTRLTVT.

This clone was detected only once. The chain uses TRBV5-6 and TRBJ2-1; D ambiguous. This CDR3 is built from 17 residues. V was trimmed by 0 bases and J by 0 bases, leaving 13 bases between them. The V gene's germline CDR1 is SGHDT and CDR2 YYEEEE. The CDR3 sequence is CASSLDQLGSSYNEQFF. In nucleotides, the CDR3 is TGTGCCAGCAGCTTGGACCAGCTCGGGTCCTCCTACAATGAGCAGTTCTTC.

The rearrangement links TRBV5-4 to TRBJ2-7; 8 bases are shared with TRBD2. Germline V gene data show CDR1 as SGHNT and CDR2 as YYREEE (reference sequence). V gave up 4 bases and J gave up 0 bases; unmatched junction bases: 6. CDR3 length equals 15 residues. Here the CDR3 reads CASSQSGRDSYEQYF. The CDR3, as DNA: TGTGCCAGCAGCCAGAGCGGGAGAGACTCCTACGAGCAGTACTTC.

In its sample, this clone was seen a few times. The chain links TRBV5-6 to TRBJ2-1; D gene unclear. The CDR3 is 13 residues long. CDR1 is SGHDT and CDR2 is YYEEEE in the germline V gene. V was trimmed by 6 bases and J by 5 bases, leaving 12 bases between them. In DNA, the CDR3 is TGTGCCAGCACCCGTGGACCTAACAATGAGCAGTTCTTC. It encodes CASTRGPNNEQFF.

Here the CDR3 reads CAWRSTAGTSGLKLFF. For the CDR3, the DNA is TGTGCCTGGAGGTCGACAGCCGGGACTAGCGGCTTGAAGCTGTTTTTT. The V and J genes are TRBV30 and TRBJ2-2; the match to TRBD2 covers 11 bases. CDR1 is GTSNPN, CDR2 SVGIG, per germline (reference sequence). This CDR3 has 16 residues. Trimming removed 3 bases from V and 12 bases from J; junction bases left unmatched: 15.

A word on this clone: Additional DNA sequences in this sample encode the identical CDR3. V usage is TRBV6-6 and J usage is TRBJ2-2; D is ambiguous. CDR3 size: 12 residues. The germline V gene encodes CDR1 MNHNY and CDR2 SVGAGI (reference sequence). Trimming took off 0 bases at V and 6 bases at J, with 2 bases between the two ends. Here the CDR3 reads CASSYSAGELFF. As DNA, the CDR3 is TGTGCCAGCAGTTACTCAGCCGGGGAGCTGTTTTTT.

This chain uses TRBV18 with TRBJ2-7; tentative D call: TRBD2 (5 bases). The CDR3 runs to 14 residues. The V end lost 3 bases, the J end lost 7 bases, and 16 bases lay between the germline ends. Germline V gene data show CDR1 as KGHSH and CDR2 as LQKENI. The CDR3 spells CASSPPLALREQYF. In DNA form, the CDR3 reads TGTGCCAGCTCACCTCCCCTAGCACTACGAGAGCAGTACTTC. Looking up the rest from reference TRBV18 and TRBJ2-7 gives the full variable domain: NAGVMQNPRHLVRRRGQEARLRCSPMKGHSHVYWYRQLPEEGLKFMVYLQKENIIDESGMPKERFSAEFPKEGPSILRIQQVVRGDSAAYFCASSPPLALREQYFGPGTRLTVT.

V gene TRBV7-7 combines with J gene TRBJ2-7; 14 bases line up with TRBD2. V lost 5 bases, J lost 2 bases, and 5 bases stayed unmatched. There are 16 residues in the CDR3. The germline gives CDR1 SSHAT, CDR2 FNYEAQ (reference sequence). In nucleotides, the CDR3 is TGTGCCAGCAGCCCCGGACTAGCGGGAGGAACCTACGAGCAGTACTTC. This codes for CASSPGLAGGTYEQYF.

This sequence joins TRBV29-1 and TRBJ2-5; D might be TRBD1 (5 bases). Per the germline V gene, CDR1 is SQVTM and CDR2 is ANQGSEA. CDR3 length: 12 residues. V lost 8 bases to trimming and J lost 3 bases, with 13 bases between them. This CDR3 is CSTNRFKETQYF. CDR3 nucleotide sequence: TGCAGCACAAACAGGTTCAAAGAGACCCAGTACTTC.

DNA of the CDR3: TGTGCCAGCAGCTTGGTAGGGAGGTGGCCCGGAAACACCATATATTTT. This translates into CASSLVGRWPGNTIYF. This chain uses TRBV5-6 with TRBJ1-3; D gene uncertain. Trimming took 0 bases from V and 4 from J, leaving 14 bases between them. The CDR3 is 16 amino acids. Per the germline V gene, CDR1 is SGHDT and CDR2 is YYEEEE. Filled out from reference TRBV5-6 and TRBJ1-3, the complete variable domain reads DAGVTQSPTHLIKTRGQQVTLRCSPKSGHDTVSWYQQALGQGPQFIFQYYEEEERQRGNFPDRFSGHQFPNYSSELNVNALLLGDSALYLCASSLVGRWPGNTIYFGEGSWLTVV.

The chain carries TRBV5-6 and TRBJ1-1; D gene unclear. The CDR3 is 13 residues long. The V end lost 4 bases, the J end lost 6 bases, and 13 bases lay between the germline ends. Germline CDR1 and CDR2: SGHDT and YYEEEE. CDR3 coding DNA: TGTGCCAGCAGCCCCTCCGGCGGGGCTGAAGCTTTCTTT. Protein product: CASSPSGGAEAFF.

There are a few counts of this clone. This chain links TRBV7-8 with TRBJ1-2; maybe TRBD1 (5 bases). The length of the CDR3 is 11 residues. The V gene's germline CDR1 is SGHVS and CDR2 FQNEAQ. V was pared by 6 bases and J by 6 bases, with 8 bases between. The CDR3 region has the DNA TGTGCCAGCAGTCCGGGGGATGGCTACACCTTC. It translates to CASSPGDGYTF. The full variable domain, rest sourced from reference TRBV7-8 and TRBJ1-2, is GAGVSQSPRYKVAKRGQDVALRCDPISGHVSLFWYQQALGQGPEFLTYFQNEAQLDKSGLPSDRFFAERPEGSVSTLKIQRTQQEDSAVYLCASSPGDGYTFGSGTRLTVV.

The chain employs TRBV10-1 and TRBJ2-3; D call uncertain. CDR1 is WNHNN, CDR2 SYGVQD, per germline (reference sequence). The CDR3 is 14 residues long. The V gene lost 6 bases and the J gene lost 1 base, with 11 bases spanning the gap. The CDR3 sequence: CASREGSGTDTQYF. CDR3 sequence (DNA): TGCGCCAGCAGAGAAGGCTCGGGCACAGATACGCAGTATTTT.

This chain uses TRBV3-1 (or the pseudogene TRBV3-2) with TRBJ1-3; D is possibly TRBD1 (5 bases). The CDR3 is 16 residues long. The ends were cut back, 4 bases at V and 2 bases at J, with 15 bases in the middle. Germline V CDR1 and CDR2: LGHDT, YNNKEL (reference sequence). The CDR3 coding sequence is TGTGCCAGCAGCCTAGGCGGGGCGGGAACTGGAAACACCATATATTTT. Encoded protein: CASSLGGAGTGNTIYF.

The rearrangement links TRBV2 to TRBJ1-4, with 7 bases lining up with TRBD1. Losses at the gene ends were 10 bases for V and 5 bases for J; bases not matched to a gene: 10. Germline lookup yields CDR1 SNHLY and CDR2 FYNNEI. The CDR3 length is 14 residues. The CDR3 sequence: CATYRDSKNEKLFF. As DNA, the CDR3 is TGTGCCACCTACCGGGACAGCAAGAATGAAAAACTGTTTTTT.

The chain is built from TRBV15 and TRBJ2-7; D may be TRBD1 (6 bases). Germline CDR1 is LNHNV and CDR2 is YYDKDF (reference sequence). The germline V and J ends were trimmed by 6 bases and 2 bases, with 14 bases remaining between them. The length of the CDR3 is 14 residues. CDR3 coding DNA: TGTGCCACCAGTCCGGGTGGGACACCCTACGAGCAGTACTTC. It yields the protein CATSPGGTPYEQYF.

This chain connects TRBV5-1 to TRBJ1-4; no clear D. V shed 0 bases and J shed 0 bases, with 6 bases lying between them. The CDR3 consists of 15 residues. CDR1 is SGHRS, CDR2 YFSETQ, per germline. The CDR3 bases are TGCGCCAGCAGCTTGGGAAGGCCAACTAATGAAAAACTGTTTTTT. It yields the protein CASSLGRPTNEKLFF.

The chain couples TRBV3-1 (or the pseudogene TRBV3-2) to TRBJ2-5, with 7 bases lining up with TRBD1. Germline CDR1 is LGHDT and CDR2 is YNNKEL (reference sequence). With V trimmed by 0 bases and J by 4 bases, 11 bases remained unmatched. CDR3 length equals 17 residues. The CDR3 nucleotides read TGTGCCAGCAGCCAAGAATTGGGAAGGGGGCGAGGAGAGACCCAGTACTTC. Its translation: CASSQELGRGRGETQYF.

V usage is TRBV19 and J usage is TRBJ1-6, with 7 bases that match TRBD1. This CDR3 region has 14 residues. Trimming took 6 bases from V and 5 from J; bases not matched to a gene: 4. Germline loops: CDR1 LNHDA, CDR2 SQIVND (reference sequence). The CDR3 DNA is TGTGCCAGTAGCCCAGGGACAGATAATTCACCCCTCCACTTT. This encodes CASSPGTDNSPLHF.

This CDR3 reads CASSLGPPKSAGGTDTQYF. The DNA of the CDR3 is TGTGCCAGCAGCTTGGGCCCCCCCAAATCGGCGGGGGGCACAGATACGCAGTATTTT. This chain uses TRBV5-4 with TRBJ2-3, with 7 bases identical to TRBD2. Trimming took 0 bases from V and 1 from J; bases not matched to a gene: 14. Germline V gene lookup returns CDR1 SGHNT and CDR2 YYREEE (reference sequence). There are 19 residues in the CDR3.

This clone is a singleton in its sample. Other DNA sequences within the sample encode an identical CDR3. The CDR3 DNA reads TGCGCCAGCAGTGAATCCGGACAGGGGAATGAAAAACTGTTTTTT. Its translation is CASSESGQGNEKLFF. The chain recombines TRBV10-1 with TRBJ1-4, with 9 bases that match TRBD1. V lost 3 bases to trimming and J lost 5 bases; unmatched junction nucleotides: 4. The germline V gene encodes CDR1 WNHNN and CDR2 SYGVQD (reference sequence). This CDR3 region has 15 residues.

The gene calls are TRBV27 and TRBJ1-5; D not resolved. This CDR3 has 15 amino acids. Germline values: CDR1 MNHEY, CDR2 SMNVEV (reference sequence). V was pared by 2 bases and J by 2 bases, with 10 bases between. The CDR3 nucleotides read TGTGCCAGCAGTTTAGAGGGTTCGGGCAATCAGCCCCAGCATTTT. Protein sequence: CASSLEGSGNQPQHF.

This clone has just a few counts. The CDR3 nucleotides read TGTGCCAGCAGCGTATGGGTTGGAAACACCATATATTTT. Translated, it gives CASSVWVGNTIYF. This sequence joins TRBV9 and TRBJ1-3; D unresolved. The length of the CDR3 is 13 residues. CDR1 and CDR2 from the germline V gene are SGDLS and YYNGEE. Deletions cut 1 base from V and 3 bases from J, with 5 bases between.